This T cell receptor beta chain was recovered during a study of molecular identifiers for immune sequencing clone quantification. MiXCR, applied by TCRdb to the PCR reads, yields one record per CDR3 protein. The table has fewer than 70,000 distinct CDR3 sequences, around a sixth seen once. The sample holds many counts of this clonotype. The sample comprised naive CD8+ T cells from blood, with Jurkat cell RNA spiked in. Subset specified: FACS-sorted CD8+CD4-CCR7+CD45RA+ naive T cells. This clonotype was obtained from a human donor in good health. Some libraries in this study had Jurkat cell RNA spiked in.

For the CDR3, the DNA is TGTGCCAGCAGTTTATTCGGGACAGAACAAGAGACCCAGTACTTC. This encodes CASSLFGTEQETQYF. V and J are TRBV28 and TRBJ2-5; 7 bases are a match to TRBD1. Trimming at V came to 1 base and at J to 2 bases, leaving 4 bases not matched to a gene. The CDR3 has 15 residues. Looked up from germline, CDR1 is MDHEN and CDR2 is SYDVKM.